The 9 T cell receptor beta chains listed next were all sequenced from one sample in a study of PD-L1 blockade in urothelial cancer. Regarding time point: pretreatment peripheral blood. Sequenced by immunoSEQ multiplex PCR; TCRdb stores in-frame clones only, minus some. The profile shows tens of thousands of clones, 81% of them singletons. The sample was PBMCs, taken around atezolizumab (anti-PD-L1) treatment. The origin of the receptors is a man between 65 and 85 years old with urothelial cancer.

In DNA, the CDR3 is TGTGCCAGCAGCGTCACAGGGGGACGCGGCGAGCAGTACTTC. Translated: CASSVTGGRGEQYF. The chain is built from TRBV9 and TRBJ2-7, with 8 bases that match TRBD1. CDR3 length equals 14 residues. Germline-derived CDR1 and CDR2 are SGDLS and YYNGEE. The V and J ends lost 2 bases and 6 bases, in that order; junction bases with no gene match: 7.

This clone occurred a few times. The chain uses TRBV30 and TRBJ1-5, with 8 bases fitting TRBD1. Trimming removed 6 bases from V and 7 bases from J; junction bases left unmatched: 17. This CDR3 spans 16 amino acids. CDR1 GTSNPN and CDR2 SVGIG come from the germline V gene (reference sequence). CDR3: CACNGQGGREGQPQHF. As DNA, the CDR3 is TGTGCCTGCAATGGACAGGGAGGGAGGGAAGGCCAGCCCCAGCATTTT.

The V and J genes are TRBV4-2 and TRBJ1-1; 9 bases agree with TRBD1. CDR1 and CDR2 (germline): LGHNA, YNFKEQ. This CDR3 has 15 residues. The junction had 7 bases not matched to a gene; V was cut back by 4 bases and J by 4 bases. The CDR3 protein is CASSLTGTGSTEAFF. CDR3 bases: TGTGCCAGCAGCCTGACCGGGACAGGGAGCACTGAAGCTTTCTTT.

This clone was counted once. CDR3 DNA sequence: TGTGCCAGCAGCCCCGGAGGGAGGATTAACTACGAGCAGTACTTC. Translated: CASSPGGRINYEQYF. J is TRBJ2-7 and V is TRBV28; possible D gene TRBD2, 6 bases. The germline V and J ends were trimmed by 6 bases and 3 bases, with 18 bases remaining between them. CDR1 MDHEN and CDR2 SYDVKM come from the germline V gene. CDR3 length equals 15 residues.

The rearrangement joins TRBV19 to TRBJ1-5, with 8 bases matching TRBD1. CDR1 LNHDA and CDR2 SQIVND come from the germline V gene (reference sequence). V dropped 5 bases and J dropped 0; count of bases not matched to a gene: 9. The CDR3 is 17 amino acids. The CDR3 region has the DNA TGTGCCAGTAGTCTACGGGACAGGACCTATAGCAATCAGCCCCAGCATTTT. It specifies CASSLRDRTYSNQPQHF.

This clone was seen just once. V and J are TRBV10-2 and TRBJ2-7; D call uncertain. Germline CDR1 and CDR2: WSHSY and SAAADI. Trimming cost V 2 bases and J 1 base, with 6 bases left between them. This CDR3 has 13 amino acids. The CDR3 bases are TGCGCCAGCAGTGAGCAGGATTCCTACGAGCAGTACTTC. Encoded protein: CASSEQDSYEQYF.

The chain carries TRBV6-1 and TRBJ2-1; 7 bases align to TRBD2. Per germline, CDR1 MNHNS and CDR2 SASEGT. CDR3 length: 15 residues. Germline trimming cut 5 bases from V and 3 bases from J; bases unmatched to any gene: 7. The CDR3 loop reads CASSPERGGYNEQFF. In DNA, the CDR3 is TGTGCCAGCAGTCCCGAGCGGGGCGGCTACAATGAGCAGTTCTTC.

The chain links TRBV5-1 to TRBJ1-1, with TRBD1 matching 7 bases. The CDR3 has 14 amino acids. J was trimmed by 4 bases and V by 3 bases; bases with no gene match: 6. Germline loops: CDR1 SGHRS, CDR2 YFSETQ. CDR3 amino acids: CASSYRQGGTEAFF. The CDR3, as DNA: TGCGCCAGCAGCTACCGACAGGGAGGCACTGAAGCTTTCTTT.

The rearrangement joins TRBV5-1 to TRBJ2-2, with 12 bases identical to TRBD2. Germline loops: CDR1 SGHRS, CDR2 YFSETQ. V was clipped by 0 bases and J by 6 bases; unmatched bases: 6. The CDR3 is 17 amino acids. CDR3 nucleotides: TGCGCCAGCAGCTTGGCTCTAGCGGGAGGGCCCTCCGGGGAGCTGTTTTTT. Its protein product is CASSLALAGGPSGELFF.